This is a list of T cell receptor beta chains from one sample in a study of T cell changes during pregnancy in multiple sclerosis. Here immunoSEQ multiplex PCR was the method, and the copy in TCRdb shows in-frame clones only, minus some. The sample lists 70,000 to 95,000 clones; almost 95% were seen once. This specimen was peripheral blood, taken in the third trimester of pregnancy. The receptor set was obtained from a female donor with multiple sclerosis, enrolled in a pregnancy study. Both conserved end residues are trimmed from each CDR3. Expanded clones get a size class; other rows say once, few or many, or leave the size out.

clone_size | j_call | v_call | cdr3_aa
- | TRBJ2-7 | TRBV2 | ASTGTDSYEQY
- | TRBJ2-7 | TRBV28 | ASSVAGALSYEQY
- | TRBJ2-3 | TRBV6-1 | ASSDAAGGLPSTDTQY
- | TRBJ1-5 | TRBV28 | ASSPGQGNNQPQH
- | TRBJ2-1 | TRBV2 | ASSPGTSGRDEQF
- | TRBJ2-7 | TRBV5-6 | ASSATGRLNEQY
- | TRBJ1-1 | TRBV28 | ASSLLKGDTEAF
- | TRBJ1-1 | TRBV4-3 | ASSQKTDTEAF
few | TRBJ2-1 | TRBV28 | ASSSLLGEQF
- | TRBJ2-1 | TRBV28 | ASSLFLSSTSGRAWWINEQF
- | TRBJ2-3 | TRBV9 | ASSVASGSGGTDTQY
- | TRBJ2-1 | TRBV5-1 | ASSLGQVYNEQF